A single sample is the source of the 24 T cell receptor beta chains below, sequenced in a study of T cell clonality in common variable immunodeficiency. Sequenced by immunoSEQ multiplex PCR; TCRdb stores in-frame clones only, minus some. Listed for the sample are some 40,000 clones, none seen a single time. Sequencing was done on a sample of peripheral blood mononuclear cells. The receptors were sampled from a person aged 18-70 years in good health.

Remarks on this clone: The observed sequence ends 3 residues before the CDR3 terminus, with the missing tail filled in from the germline J gene. The rearrangement joins TRBV7-9 to TRBJ1-2; D possibly corresponds to TRBD1 (5 bases). Germline CDR1 is SEHNR and CDR2 is FQNEAQ (reference sequence). The CDR3 covers 13 residues. The DNA read from the CDR3 is TGTGCCAGCAGCGGGACTAGCGGGAACGAC. Residues: CASSGTSGND. The complete CDR3 sequence is CASSGTSGNDYTF.

This clone was counted between two and nine times. The sequence runs out 3 residues before the end of the CDR3; the remainder is reconstructed from the germline J gene. The chain couples TRBV7-9 to TRBJ1-1, with D possibly TRBD1 on 6 matching bases. There are 12 residues in the CDR3. Germline CDR1 reads SEHNR; CDR2 reads FQNEAQ (reference sequence). The covered CDR3 bases are TGTGCCAGCAGCTTAGGGACAGTAGAA. This translates into CASSLGTVE. From start to end, the CDR3 is CASSLGTVEAFF. Full variable domain (missing parts from reference TRBV7-9 and TRBJ1-1): DTGVSQNPRHKITKRGQNVTFRCDPISEHNRLYWYRQTLGQGPEFLTYFQNEAQLEKSRLLSDRFSAERPKGSFSTLEIQRTEQGDSAMYLCASSLGTVEAFFGQGTRLTVV.

This clone has a handful of counts. The read gets to within 3 residues of the CDR3 end, and the germline J gene fills in the rest. The genes are TRBV10-2 and TRBJ2-7; the D is unclear. Trimming shortened V by 3 bases and J by 3 bases, and 6 bases separated the two germline ends. CDR3 length: 12 residues. CDR1 WSHSY and CDR2 SAAADI come from the germline V gene. Partial CDR3 DNA: TGCGCCAGCAGTGAAGTCAGCTACGAG. Residues: CASSEVSYE. The entire CDR3 protein reads CASSEVSYEQYF.

With regard to this clone: Read data end 3 residues before the CDR3 end; the end is taken from the germline J gene. The rearrangement uses TRBV30 and TRBJ1-3, with a possible D match to TRBD1 (6 bases). The germline V gene encodes CDR1 GTSNPN and CDR2 SVGIG (reference sequence). The V gene lost 6 bases and the J gene lost 0 bases, with 18 bases spanning the gap. CDR3 length: 16 amino acids. CDR3 bases read: TGTGCCTGTAAAAGATACAGGGAGAGCTCTGGAAACACC. Translation gives CACKRYRESSGNT. The full CDR3 protein reads CACKRYRESSGNTIYF.

The CDR3 loop is CASSPRAQGAFNSPLHF. The CDR3 DNA, read in part, is TGTGCCAGCTCACCAAGGGCCCAGGGGGCCTTTAATTCACCC. V usage is TRBV18 and J usage is TRBJ1-6, with 8 nucleotides matching TRBD1. The read comes to an end 3 residues before the CDR3 does, leaving the germline J gene to fill in the end. The CDR3 consists of 17 residues. V gave up 2 bases and J gave up 6 bases; unmatched junction bases: 9. Germline CDR1 and CDR2: KGHSH and LQKENI.

This clone came up a few times. Read data end 3 residues before the CDR3 end; the end is taken from the germline J gene. The genes are TRBV18 and TRBJ1-1, with 7 bases fitting TRBD1. Losses at the gene ends were 5 bases for V and 0 bases for J; bases not matched to a gene: 9. The length of the CDR3 is 16 residues. Looked up from germline, CDR1 is KGHSH and CDR2 is LQKENI. The part of the CDR3 DNA that was read is TGTGCCAGCTCAGTTCCGGGACAGCTTTTGAACACTGAA. Translation: CASSVPGQLLNTE. Given in full, the CDR3 is CASSVPGQLLNTEAFF.

This clone was counted only a few times. The read gets to within 3 residues of the CDR3 end, and the germline J gene fills in the rest. This chain joins TRBV7-6 and TRBJ2-1, with TRBD2 as a possible D gene (7 bases). Germline CDR1 is SGHVS and CDR2 is FNYEAQ. The CDR3 has 18 residues. The germline V and J ends were trimmed by 6 bases and 0 bases, with 21 bases remaining between them. CDR3 sequence: CASSPGGGALSSYNEQFF. The CDR3 bases that were read are TGTGCCAGCAGTCCCGGTGGGGGGGCCCTTAGCTCCTACAATGAG.

This clone appeared many times. Partial CDR3 DNA: TGTGCCAGCAGTGTGAGGACTAGCGGGGTTACAGATACG. Encoded protein: CASSVRTSGVTDT. The full CDR3 protein reads CASSVRTSGVTDTQYF. V is TRBV6-1 and J is TRBJ2-3, with TRBD2 identical over 12 bases. From the germline J gene comes the end of the CDR3, since the read stops 3 residues before it. Per germline, CDR1 MNHNS and CDR2 SASEGT. V shed 4 bases and J 3 bases; nucleotides not matched to a gene: 5. The CDR3 has 16 residues.

The sample holds many counts of this clone. The read is 3 residues too short to cover the CDR3 end, so that end is filled in from the germline J gene. The rearrangement links TRBV30 to TRBJ1-5; D is unclear. Germline V CDR1 and CDR2: GTSNPN, SVGIG (reference sequence). This CDR3 contains 14 residues. Trimming removed 7 bases from V and 1 base from J, with 14 bases in between. CDR3 region: CASEAAGSNQPQHF. The sequenced part of the CDR3 DNA is TGTGCCTCCGAGGCGGCTGGAAGCAATCAGCCC.

CDR3 residues: CASSFAGSQETQYF. The CDR3 bases that were read are TGCGCCAGCAGCTTTGCGGGGTCCCAAGAGACC. This chain connects TRBV5-1 to TRBJ2-5; D is possibly TRBD2 (6 bases). With the read ending 3 residues before the CDR3 end, the germline J gene is used to fill in that end. CDR1 and CDR2 from the germline V gene are SGHRS and YFSETQ. V lost 2 bases and J lost 1, with 9 bases in between. The CDR3 sequence is 14 residues long.

There are many counts of this clone. The read falls 3 residues short of the CDR3 end, and the missing part is taken from the germline J gene. The chain is built from TRBV9 and TRBJ2-1; 9 bases agree with TRBD2. This CDR3 spans 13 amino acids. V lost 3 bases to trimming and J lost 9 bases; unmatched junction nucleotides: 4. Germline values: CDR1 SGDLS, CDR2 YYNGEE. Incomplete CDR3 DNA: TGTGCCAGCAGCGCGACTAGCGGCAGTGAG. It specifies CASSATSGSE. The whole CDR3 region reads CASSATSGSEQFF.

This clone was observed a few times. The read halts 3 residues ahead of the CDR3 end, with the missing end drawn from the germline J gene. This chain joins TRBV5-1 and TRBJ2-5, with no clear D. Germline V lookup: CDR1 SGHRS, CDR2 YFSETQ. The CDR3 runs to 13 residues. Incomplete CDR3 DNA: TGCGCCAGCAGCTTGGCCGGAACAGATACC. Translated, it gives CASSLAGTDT. The whole CDR3 sequence is CASSLAGTDTQYF.

This clone was picked up many times. With the read ending 3 residues before the CDR3 end, the germline J gene is used to fill in that end. The chain has TRBV5-1 and TRBJ2-5; the match to TRBD2 covers 9 bases. CDR1 and CDR2 (germline): SGHRS, YFSETQ. V shed 0 bases, J shed 5 bases, and the junction held 5 bases outside the gene matches. The CDR3 runs to 15 residues. Partial CDR3 DNA: TGCGCCAGCAGCTTGGCCCCTAGCGGGGCCGAGACC. Its protein is CASSLAPSGAET. The whole CDR3 protein reads CASSLAPSGAETQYF.

This clone was counted at least ten times. Sequencing ends 3 residues short of the CDR3 end; the germline J gene provides the rest. The chain employs TRBV23-1 and TRBJ2-1; 12 bases are a match to TRBD1. TRBV23-1 is sorted into the ORF group, with uncertain function. J was trimmed by 4 bases and V by 2 bases; bases with no gene match: 6. The CDR3 has 17 amino acids. Partial CDR3 DNA: TGCGCCAGCAGTCAACCGGGACAGGGGGCGAGATACAATGAG. Translated: CASSQPGQGARYNE. The CDR3, in full, reads CASSQPGQGARYNEQFF.

As for this clone: The CDR3 end lies 3 residues beyond the end of the read and is filled in from the germline J gene. J is TRBJ2-7 and V is TRBV7-6; 10 nucleotides match TRBD2. The CDR3 spans 15 residues. From germline, CDR1 is SGHVS and CDR2 FNYEAQ. Losses at the gene ends were 7 bases for V and 5 bases for J; bases not matched to a gene: 11. The CDR3 protein is CASTWGASGGNEQYF. The DNA read from the CDR3 is TGTGCCAGCACTTGGGGGGCTAGCGGGGGCAACGAG.

This clone was seen repeatedly, ten times or more. The CDR3 goes on 3 residues after the read ends, and that part is filled in from the germline J gene. The V call is TRBV9, the J call TRBJ2-1; no reliable D call. This CDR3 contains 14 residues. Trimming took 3 bases from V and 0 from J, leaving 7 bases between them. Germline V gene sequence: CDR1 SGDLS, CDR2 YYNGEE. CDR3 bases read: TGTGCCAGCAGCGGGGCAGTCTCCTACAATGAG. It encodes CASSGAVSYNE. Given in full, the CDR3 is CASSGAVSYNEQFF.

This clone has at least ten counts. Mismatch with germline at one junction end may stem from a read error. The CDR3 extends 3 residues past the end of the read, so its final part is completed from the germline J gene. The rearrangement uses TRBV5-1 and TRBJ2-2, with 9 bases lining up with TRBD2. CDR1 and CDR2 from the germline V gene are SGHRS and YFSETQ. The CDR3 is made up of 15 amino acids. The part of the CDR3 DNA that was read is TGCACCAGCACCGGGCGGGGGGGCCTTAGCGGGGAG. This gives the protein CTSTGRGGLSGE. The whole CDR3 region reads CTSTGRGGLSGELFF. Supplemented by reference TRBV5-1 and TRBJ2-2, the full variable domain reads KAGVTQTPRYLIKTRGQQVTLSCSPISGHRSVSWYQQTPGQGLQFLFEYFSETQRNKGNFPGRFSGRQFSNSRSEMNVSTLELGDSALYLCTSTGRGGLSGELFFGEGSRLTVL.

In this sample, this clone turned up a few times. The CDR3 extends 3 residues past the end of the read, so its final part is completed from the germline J gene. The genes are TRBV7-2 and TRBJ2-3; D uncertain. The germline CDR1 and CDR2 sequences are SGHTA and FQGNSA. The CDR3 is 13 amino acids. The CDR3 is CASSLGYLETQYF. The sequenced CDR3 bases are TGTGCCAGCAGCTTAGGGTATTTAGAGACG.

This clone has more than one count but fewer than ten. With the read ending 3 residues before the CDR3 end, the germline J gene is used to fill in that end. This chain joins TRBV2 and TRBJ2-1; 7 positions match TRBD1. The CDR3 contains 15 residues. Germline V gene sequence: CDR1 SNHLY, CDR2 FYNNEI. V shed 3 bases and J 7 bases; nucleotides not matched to a gene: 9. The covered CDR3 bases are TGTGCCAGCAGTGAGCCGGGGACAGCTCTAAATGAG. Translated: CASSEPGTALNE. Given in full, the CDR3 is CASSEPGTALNEQFF.

This clone was seen a handful of times. The CDR3 spells CSASRGSYNEQFF. Incomplete CDR3 DNA: TGCAGTGCTAGCAGGGGCTCTTACAATGAG. This chain connects TRBV20-1 to TRBJ2-1; perhaps TRBD1 as D (6 bases). Coverage ceases 3 residues before the CDR3 finishes, and the germline J gene fills in the end. This CDR3 contains 13 residues. V was trimmed by 3 bases and J by 4 bases, leaving 10 bases between them. Per the germline V gene, CDR1 is DFQATT and CDR2 is SNEGSKA (reference sequence).

Many counts were recorded for this clone. With the read ending 3 residues before the CDR3 end, the germline J gene is used to fill in that end. The rearrangement links TRBV5-1 to TRBJ2-2, with TRBD1 as a possible D gene (5 bases). This CDR3 region has 13 residues. V lost 0 bases and J 5 bases, leaving 5 bases between the germline ends. The germline CDR1 and CDR2 sequences are SGHRS and YFSETQ. Partial CDR3 DNA: TGCGCCAGCAGCTTGGCAGGGACCGGGGAG. Protein: CASSLAGTGE. The complete CDR3 reads CASSLAGTGELFF.

This clone was found many times. The CDR3 region is CASSADLAGAYNEQFF. The sequenced part of the CDR3 DNA is TGCGCCAGCAGCGCCGACCTAGCGGGAGCATACAATGAG. The rearrangement uses TRBV5-1 and TRBJ2-1; 10 bases map to TRBD2. From the germline J gene comes the end of the CDR3, since the read stops 3 residues before it. J lost 4 bases, V lost 4 bases, and 8 bases had no gene match. CDR1 SGHRS and CDR2 YFSETQ come from the germline V gene. The CDR3 sequence is 16 residues long.

Many counts were recorded for this clone. The read terminates 3 residues ahead of where the CDR3 ends, so the germline J gene completes it. This rearrangement joins TRBV20-1 to TRBJ2-1; TRBD2 matches at 7 bases. V shed 0 bases, J shed 2 bases, and the junction held 4 bases outside the gene matches. Germline values: CDR1 DFQATT, CDR2 SNEGSKA (reference sequence). There are 15 residues in the CDR3. This chain's CDR3 is CSAREGGGTYNEQFF. The sequenced CDR3 bases are TGCAGTGCTAGAGAGGGGGGAGGGACCTACAATGAG.

This clone was picked up many times. The CDR3 is cut off 3 residues early in the read; its end comes from the germline J gene. The chain uses TRBV19 and TRBJ1-6; TRBD1 matches 8 bases. Germline values: CDR1 LNHDA, CDR2 SQIVND (reference sequence). V was pared by 7 bases and J by 8 bases, with 4 bases of the junction left unmatched. The CDR3 covers 13 residues. The CDR3 region is CASNYRGDSPLHF. The part of the CDR3 DNA that was read is TGTGCCAGTAATTACAGGGGGGATTCACCC.